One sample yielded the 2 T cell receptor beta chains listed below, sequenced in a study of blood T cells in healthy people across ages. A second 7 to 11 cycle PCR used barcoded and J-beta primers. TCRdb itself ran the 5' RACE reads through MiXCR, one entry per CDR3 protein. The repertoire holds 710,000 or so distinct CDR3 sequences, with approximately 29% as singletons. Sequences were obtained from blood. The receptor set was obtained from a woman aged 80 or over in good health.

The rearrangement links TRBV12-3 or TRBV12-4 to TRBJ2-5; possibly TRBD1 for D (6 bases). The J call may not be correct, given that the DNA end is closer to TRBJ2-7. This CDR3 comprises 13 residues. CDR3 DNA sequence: TGTGCCAGCAGTGAGGACAGTGCCTACGAGCAGTACTTC. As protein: CASSEDSAYEQYF.

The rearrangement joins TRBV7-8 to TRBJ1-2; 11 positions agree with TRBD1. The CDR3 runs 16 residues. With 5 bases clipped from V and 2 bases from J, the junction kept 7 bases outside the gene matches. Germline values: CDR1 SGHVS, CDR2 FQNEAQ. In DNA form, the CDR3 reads TGTGCCAGCAGCCTCGGGACAGGGGGTAACAACTATGGCTACACCTTC. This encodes CASSLGTGGNNYGYTF.